This is a list of T cell receptor beta chains from one sample in a study of T cell responses to AZD1222 COVID-19 vaccine. The data were produced by immunoSEQ multiplex PCR, yet TCRdb's version contains in-frame clones alone and is incomplete. The data show about 110,000 clones, with approximately 94% seen just once and roughly 3.1% held by the top ten. Sequenced material: peripheral blood, taken 28 days after the second AZD1222 dose. The receptor source for this set is an adult who received the AZD1222 COVID-19 vaccine. The CDR3 runs from the conserved cysteine through the conserved F or W. Each record gives: clone size, V gene, D gene, J gene, CDR3 protein, CDR3 DNA. The D gene is left open where the match is weak. The size field is filled for only some rows; it gives once, few, many or a size class.

size: -; V: TRBV11-2; D: TRBD2; J: TRBJ2-3; CDR3: CASRRLAATDTQYF; DNA: TGTGCCAGCAGGAGACTAGCTGCCACGGATACGCAGTATTTT
size: once; V: TRBV11-2; D: -; J: TRBJ2-1; CDR3: CASSTDNEQFF; DNA: TGTGCCAGCAGCACCGACAATGAGCAGTTCTTC
size: -; V: TRBV6-5; D: -; J: TRBJ2-1; CDR3: CASSYHSFPDEQFF; DNA: TGTGCCAGCAGTTACCACAGCTTCCCGGATGAGCAGTTCTTC
size: once; V: TRBV6-2/TRBV6-3; D: TRBD2; J: TRBJ2-5; CDR3: CASSPRAGKETQYF; DNA: TGTGCCAGCAGTCCAAGAGCGGGGAAAGAGACCCAGTACTTC
size: -; V: TRBV2; D: TRBD1; J: TRBJ1-1; CDR3: CAIGTETEAFF; DNA: TGTGCCATTGGGACAGAGACGGAAGCTTTCTTT
size: few; V: TRBV4-1; D: TRBD1; J: TRBJ2-7; CDR3: CASSQGQGAAEQYF; DNA: TGCGCCAGCAGCCAAGGACAGGGGGCCGCCGAGCAGTACTTC
size: -; V: TRBV3-1/TRBV3-2; D: -; J: TRBJ2-7; CDR3: CASSQGNFHYEQYF; DNA: TGTGCCAGCAGCCAAGGGAACTTCCACTACGAGCAGTACTTC
size: -; V: TRBV5-1; D: TRBD2; J: TRBJ2-7; CDR3: CASSPLAGDVYEQYF; DNA: TGCGCCAGCAGCCCACTAGCGGGAGACGTTTACGAGCAGTACTTC
size: -; V: TRBV7-8; D: -; J: TRBJ1-2; CDR3: CASSLLRDKYGYTF; DNA: TGTGCCAGCAGCTTATTACGGGATAAGTATGGCTACACCTTC
size: -; V: TRBV19; D: -; J: TRBJ1-6; CDR3: CASSLDSSSYNSPLHF; DNA: TGTGCCAGTAGCTTAGACTCCAGCTCCTATAATTCACCCCTCCACTTT
size: -; V: TRBV3-1/TRBV3-2; D: -; J: TRBJ1-4; CDR3: CASSQSRATNEKLFF; DNA: TGTGCCAGCAGCCAGTCCCGGGCTACTAATGAAAAACTGTTTTTT
size: -; V: TRBV6-5; D: -; J: TRBJ1-2; CDR3: CASSTSGTIYGYTF; DNA: TGTGCCAGCAGTACCTCCGGGACAATCTATGGCTACACCTTC
size: -; V: TRBV28; D: TRBD1; J: TRBJ1-5; CDR3: CASRTTGQVTNQPQHF; DNA: TGTGCCAGCAGGACCACGGGACAGGTTACTAATCAGCCCCAGCATTTT
size: -; V: TRBV2; D: TRBD2; J: TRBJ2-3; CDR3: CASGGLEDTQYF; DNA: TGTGCCAGCGGAGGACTAGAAGATACGCAGTATTTT
size: -; V: TRBV19; D: -; J: TRBJ2-1; CDR3: CASSIVGVARSNEVFGQFF; DNA: TGTGCCAGTAGTATAGTAGGGGTCGCTCGCTCCAATGAGGTTTTCGGGCAGTTCTTC
size: few; V: TRBV5-1; D: -; J: TRBJ1-2; CDR3: CASSFYQGYGYTF; DNA: TGCGCCAGCAGCTTTTACCAGGGCTATGGCTACACCTTC
size: -; V: TRBV10-1; D: -; J: TRBJ2-3; CDR3: CASSEESGLTDTQYF; DNA: TGCGCCAGCAGTGAAGAATCAGGCCTTACAGATACGCAGTATTTT
size: -; V: TRBV11-2; D: -; J: TRBJ1-3; CDR3: CASSLDGRSSGNTIYF; DNA: TGTGCCAGCAGCTTAGATGGGAGAAGCTCTGGAAACACCATATATTTT
size: -; V: TRBV9; D: -; J: TRBJ1-1; CDR3: CASSPTYRSTEAFF; DNA: TGTGCCAGCAGCCCCACATATAGGAGCACTGAAGCTTTCTTT
size: -; V: TRBV2; D: -; J: TRBJ1-5; CDR3: CASMGGQSNQPQHF; DNA: TGTGCCAGCATGGGGGGTCAAAGCAATCAGCCCCAGCATTTT
size: -; V: TRBV3-1/TRBV3-2; D: TRBD1; J: TRBJ1-2; CDR3: CASSPEPPGGGYTF; DNA: TGTGCCAGCAGCCCAGAACCACCAGGGGGTGGCTACACCTTC
size: -; V: TRBV5-4; D: -; J: TRBJ1-1; CDR3: CASSSGRGVNTEAFF; DNA: TGTGCCAGCAGCTCCGGGAGGGGTGTGAACACTGAAGCTTTCTTT
size: -; V: TRBV2; D: -; J: TRBJ1-5; CDR3: CASRDPTGNQPQHF; DNA: TGTGCCAGCAGGGATCCCACAGGGAATCAGCCCCAGCATTTT
size: -; V: TRBV7-9; D: -; J: TRBJ1-2; CDR3: CASSFIGRNYGYTF; DNA: TGTGCCAGCAGCTTTATAGGACGGAACTATGGCTACACCTTC
size: -; V: TRBV18; D: -; J: TRBJ2-7; CDR3: CASSIPRGALEDEQYF; DNA: TGTGCCAGCTCTATTCCCCGAGGGGCACTCGAGGACGAGCAGTACTTC
size: -; V: TRBV4-1; D: TRBD1; J: TRBJ1-4; CDR3: CASSQDKGQGYEKLFF; DNA: TGCGCCAGCAGCCAAGATAAAGGACAGGGTTATGAAAAACTGTTTTTT
size: -; V: TRBV29-1; D: TRBD1; J: TRBJ2-2; CDR3: CSVVDRVNTGELFF; DNA: TGCAGCGTTGTAGACAGGGTGAACACCGGGGAGCTGTTTTTT
size: -; V: TRBV28; D: TRBD1; J: TRBJ1-6; CDR3: CASSLGAGGGSPLHF; DNA: TGTGCCAGCAGTTTAGGGGCAGGGGGAGGTTCACCCCTCCACTTT
size: -; V: TRBV18; D: -; J: TRBJ1-5; CDR3: CASSPPGYSNQPQHF; DNA: TGTGCCAGCTCACCACCGGGGTATAGCAATCAGCCCCAGCATTTT
size: -; V: TRBV18; D: -; J: TRBJ1-6; CDR3: CASSPIASGNNSPLHF; DNA: TGTGCCAGCTCACCAATTGCTTCAGGGAATAATTCACCCCTCCACTTT
size: once; V: TRBV11-2; D: -; J: TRBJ2-1; CDR3: CASSSGVSYNEQFF; DNA: TGTGCCAGCAGCTCCGGGGTTTCCTACAATGAGCAGTTCTTC
size: -; V: TRBV19; D: TRBD1; J: TRBJ1-2; CDR3: CASSILFRDRHHGYTF; DNA: TGTGCCAGTAGTATATTATTCCGGGACAGACACCATGGCTACACCTTC
size: -; V: TRBV20-1; D: -; J: TRBJ2-1; CDR3: CSASEGVLNEQFF; DNA: TGCAGTGCTAGTGAGGGGGTACTCAATGAGCAGTTCTTC
size: -; V: TRBV5-1; D: -; J: TRBJ2-7; CDR3: CASSGQGSYEQYF; DNA: TGCGCCAGCAGCGGGCAGGGCTCCTACGAGCAGTACTTC
size: -; V: TRBV18; D: TRBD1; J: TRBJ1-2; CDR3: CASSPNRQGSYGYTF; DNA: TGTGCCAGCTCACCTAACCGACAGGGAAGCTATGGCTACACCTTC
size: once; V: TRBV30; D: -; J: TRBJ2-3; CDR3: CAWGLGSTTDTQYF; DNA: TGTGCCTGGGGTCTTGGCAGCACAACAGATACGCAGTATTTT
size: -; V: TRBV7-2; D: -; J: TRBJ2-2; CDR3: CASSFFGELFF; DNA: TGTGCCAGCAGCTTTTTCGGGGAGCTGTTTTTT
size: -; V: TRBV7-9; D: -; J: TRBJ1-2; CDR3: CASSFYDGYTF; DNA: TGTGCCAGCAGCTTTTACGATGGCTACACCTTC
size: once; V: TRBV29-1; D: TRBD1; J: TRBJ2-3; CDR3: CSVSLQGYSTDTQYF; DNA: TGCAGCGTCAGTTTACAGGGGTATAGCACAGATACGCAGTATTTT
size: -; V: TRBV2; D: TRBD2; J: TRBJ2-7; CDR3: CASNSIAGHSYEQYF; DNA: TGTGCCAGCAACTCGATAGCGGGACACTCCTACGAGCAGTACTTC
size: -; V: TRBV6-2/TRBV6-3; D: TRBD1; J: TRBJ2-7; CDR3: CASSTRDRKLYEQYF; DNA: TGTGCCAGCAGTACCCGGGACAGAAAACTATACGAGCAGTACTTC
size: -; V: TRBV7-9; D: -; J: TRBJ1-1; CDR3: CASSPLSWEAAGEAFF; DNA: TGTGCCAGCAGCCCACTTAGCTGGGAGGCTGCCGGTGAAGCTTTCTTT
size: once; V: TRBV14; D: -; J: TRBJ1-1; CDR3: CASSQVQGGNTEAFF; DNA: TGTGCCAGCAGCCAAGTCCAGGGAGGGAACACTGAAGCTTTCTTT
size: -; V: TRBV15; D: -; J: TRBJ1-1; CDR3: CATSRDPQWGNTEAFF; DNA: TGTGCCACCAGCAGAGATCCGCAGTGGGGGAACACTGAAGCTTTCTTT